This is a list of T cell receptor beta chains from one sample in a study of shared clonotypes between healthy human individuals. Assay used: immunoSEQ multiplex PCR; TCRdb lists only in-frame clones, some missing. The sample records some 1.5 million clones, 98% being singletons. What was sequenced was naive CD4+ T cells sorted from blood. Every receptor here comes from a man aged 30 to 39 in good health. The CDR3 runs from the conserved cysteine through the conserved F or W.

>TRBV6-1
CASNVGQIMNTEAFF
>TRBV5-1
CASSLAVVSGARNTGELFF
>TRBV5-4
CASSLMGGEETQYF
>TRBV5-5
CASSPQLVTNEKLFF
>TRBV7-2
CASSILGELFF
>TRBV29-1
CSVAVAVYGYTF
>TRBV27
CASSSRRGEQYF
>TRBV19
CASSTVYEQYF
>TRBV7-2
CASSLADLWGNQPQHF
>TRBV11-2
CASSLRAGTDTQYF
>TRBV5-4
CASRGGRAVNEQFF
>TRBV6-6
CASSYSTRYNEQFF
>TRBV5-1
CASSFSHLVVGTEAFF
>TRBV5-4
CASSLGTSGRSYEQYF
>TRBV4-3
CASSQEGAENTDTQYF
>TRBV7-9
CASSPYGGVTYNEQFF
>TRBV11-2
CASSLVSGPSSYNEQFF
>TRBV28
CASSYYIAGGATQYF
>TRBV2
CASSRPDRAYGYTF
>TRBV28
CASSLLIQEQYF
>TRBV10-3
CAISGRGTDTQYF
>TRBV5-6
CASSSLDTDYGYTF
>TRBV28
CASSSVKKAGYTF
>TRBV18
CASSPLSGMGSYEQYF
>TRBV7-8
CASSLDRHYGYTF
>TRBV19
CASTSTGKGQPQHF
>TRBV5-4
CASSQGLDYTGELFF
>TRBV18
CASSPPAGGATSGQETQYF
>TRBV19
CASSQDRGWRELFF
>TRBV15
CATSFEQGFSTSYEQYF
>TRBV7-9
CASSYTLLAGDDYNEQFF
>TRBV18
CASSPWSLRSRGPLHF